This T cell receptor (beta chain) is drawn from a study of blood T cell repertoires in COVID-19. The protocol was immunoSEQ multiplex PCR, while the TCRdb copy is restricted to in-frame clones and leaves out a portion. The data show about 64,000 clones, more than 70% seen once. The germline V gene encodes CDR1 ENHRY and CDR2 SYGVKD. The CDR3 spans 15 residues. With V trimmed by 5 bases and J by 4 bases, 9 bases remained unmatched. The chain links TRBV10-3 to TRBJ2-7; 9 bases are a match to TRBD1. Sequences were obtained from peripheral blood. The sequence derives from a man aged 65-85 years with acute or convalescent COVID-19. CDR3 sequence reads: CAISNRDRALYEQYF. The CDR3 bases are TGTGCCATCAGTAACCGGGACAGGGCACTATACGAGCAGTACTTC.